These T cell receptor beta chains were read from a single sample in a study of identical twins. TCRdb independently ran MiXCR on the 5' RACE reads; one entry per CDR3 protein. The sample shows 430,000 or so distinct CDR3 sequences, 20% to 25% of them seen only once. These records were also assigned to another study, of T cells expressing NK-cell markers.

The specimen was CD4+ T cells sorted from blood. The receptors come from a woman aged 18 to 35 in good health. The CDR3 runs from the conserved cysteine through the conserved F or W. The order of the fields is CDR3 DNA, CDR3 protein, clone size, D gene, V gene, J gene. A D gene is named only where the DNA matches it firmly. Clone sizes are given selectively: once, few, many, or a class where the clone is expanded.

cdr3_nt: TGTGCCAGCAGTCGAGGACTAGCGGGGATCTCCTACGAGCAGTACTTC
cdr3_aa: CASSRGLAGISYEQYF
clone_size: many
d_call: TRBD2
v_call: TRBV12-3/TRBV12-4
j_call: TRBJ2-7

cdr3_nt: TGTGCCAGCAGCCGGGACAATCAGCCCCAGCATTTT
cdr3_aa: CASSRDNQPQHF
clone_size: few
d_call: .
v_call: TRBV3-1
j_call: TRBJ1-5

cdr3_nt: TGCAGCGTTGAAGACGGCCAGGGGTCTTTCTTT
cdr3_aa: CSVEDGQGSFF
clone_size: few
d_call: .
v_call: TRBV29-1
j_call: TRBJ1-1

cdr3_nt: TGTGCCAGCAGTTACTCGAAGACAGGTGGCATCTACGAGCAGTACTTC
cdr3_aa: CASSYSKTGGIYEQYF
clone_size: .
d_call: .
v_call: TRBV6-5
j_call: TRBJ2-7

cdr3_nt: TGTGCCAGCAGCCCGATAGTTAAGGAAGATACGCAGTATTTT
cdr3_aa: CASSPIVKEDTQYF
clone_size: .
d_call: .
v_call: TRBV12-3/TRBV12-4
j_call: TRBJ2-3

cdr3_nt: TGTGCCAGCAGCTTGGGGGTTAGCTTCTTAACCGGGCCCCAGTACTTC
cdr3_aa: CASSLGVSFLTGPQYF
clone_size: .
d_call: .
v_call: TRBV5-6
j_call: TRBJ2-5

cdr3_nt: TGTGCCAGCAGGAGAGACAGGAACAATGAGCAGTTCTTC
cdr3_aa: CASRRDRNNEQFF
clone_size: .
d_call: .
v_call: TRBV2
j_call: TRBJ2-1

cdr3_nt: TGTGCCAGCAGTTTAACGGGGATTACTGAAGCTTTCTTT
cdr3_aa: CASSLTGITEAFF
clone_size: few
d_call: .
v_call: TRBV12-3/TRBV12-4
j_call: TRBJ1-1

cdr3_nt: TGTGCCAGCACTCAAAGCGGGGCCAACACCCAGTACTTC
cdr3_aa: CASTQSGANTQYF
clone_size: few
d_call: TRBD2
v_call: TRBV6-6
j_call: TRBJ2-5

cdr3_nt: TGTGCCAGCAGTCTTATCGCGGGGCTAGATACGCAGTATTTT
cdr3_aa: CASSLIAGLDTQYF
clone_size: .
d_call: .
v_call: TRBV6-1
j_call: TRBJ2-3

cdr3_nt: TGTGCCAGCAGCTTCGGACTGGAGAGGGATACGCAGTATTTT
cdr3_aa: CASSFGLERDTQYF
clone_size: .
d_call: .
v_call: TRBV7-9
j_call: TRBJ2-3

cdr3_nt: TGTGCCAGCAGGCGGGGAGCCGACGAGCAGTACTTC
cdr3_aa: CASRRGADEQYF
clone_size: few
d_call: .
v_call: TRBV12-3/TRBV12-4
j_call: TRBJ2-7

cdr3_nt: TGCAGTGCTAGAGAGGGGACGACTAGCGGGGTGACTGGGGAGCTGTTTTTT
cdr3_aa: CSAREGTTSGVTGELFF
clone_size: .
d_call: TRBD2
v_call: TRBV20-1
j_call: TRBJ2-2

cdr3_nt: TGTGCCAGCAGCCAAGATTCGGGCACAGGCCATGGGGGCTACACCTTC
cdr3_aa: CASSQDSGTGHGGYTF
clone_size: few
d_call: .
v_call: TRBV3-1
j_call: TRBJ1-2

cdr3_nt: TGCGCCAGCAGCCAAGCCCGGGACTACCCCTACGAGCAGTACTTC
cdr3_aa: CASSQARDYPYEQYF
clone_size: few
d_call: TRBD2
v_call: TRBV4-3
j_call: TRBJ2-7

cdr3_nt: TGCGCCAGCAGCCAAGTGGGGACAGGGATGGGAGAGCAGTACTTC
cdr3_aa: CASSQVGTGMGEQYF
clone_size: .
d_call: TRBD1
v_call: TRBV4-1
j_call: TRBJ2-7

cdr3_nt: TGTGCTAGTGGTAGCGACAGGGGGCCGGGGGGACTACGAGGCTTC
cdr3_aa: CASGSDRGPGGLRGF
clone_size: .
d_call: TRBD1
v_call: TRBV12-5
j_call: TRBJ2-5

cdr3_nt: TGTGCCAGCAGCCAATTAGGACTAGCGGGAGGAACTGGGGCCAACGTCCTGACTTTC
cdr3_aa: CASSQLGLAGGTGANVLTF
clone_size: .
d_call: TRBD2
v_call: TRBV3-1
j_call: TRBJ2-6

cdr3_nt: TGCAGTGCTAGTGAAGGGAACTATGGCTACACCTTC
cdr3_aa: CSASEGNYGYTF
clone_size: .
d_call: .
v_call: TRBV20-1
j_call: TRBJ1-2

cdr3_nt: TGTGCCAGCAGCGTAATGGGGGGCGGCATCAACGAGCAGTACTTC
cdr3_aa: CASSVMGGGINEQYF
clone_size: .
d_call: .
v_call: TRBV9
j_call: TRBJ2-7

cdr3_nt: TGCAGTGCTAGGACTAGCGGGGGGGCCGGTGATACGCAGTATTTT
cdr3_aa: CSARTSGGAGDTQYF
clone_size: few
d_call: TRBD2
v_call: TRBV20-1
j_call: TRBJ2-3

cdr3_nt: TGCGCCAGCAGCTTCTCTGGAAACACCATATATTTT
cdr3_aa: CASSFSGNTIYF
clone_size: many
d_call: .
v_call: TRBV5-1
j_call: TRBJ1-3

cdr3_nt: TGCGCCAGCAGCTTGGGGTTCCTAGCAGCCTACGAGCAGTACTTC
cdr3_aa: CASSLGFLAAYEQYF
clone_size: .
d_call: .
v_call: TRBV5-1
j_call: TRBJ2-7

cdr3_nt: TGTGCCAGCAGTGCGAGGCGACTAGCGGGTTCCTACGAGCAGTACTTC
cdr3_aa: CASSARRLAGSYEQYF
clone_size: few
d_call: TRBD2
v_call: TRBV12-3/TRBV12-4
j_call: TRBJ2-7

cdr3_nt: TGTGCCAGCAGTTACTCGACGACTCGCCTAGCGGGGGGTACAGATACGCAGTATTTT
cdr3_aa: CASSYSTTRLAGGTDTQYF
clone_size: few
d_call: TRBD2
v_call: TRBV6-5
j_call: TRBJ2-3

cdr3_nt: TGTGCCAGCAGTGAGCCCGGGTCCCTACACAATGAGCAGTTCTTC
cdr3_aa: CASSEPGSLHNEQFF
clone_size: .
d_call: .
v_call: TRBV2
j_call: TRBJ2-1

cdr3_nt: TGCGCCAGCAGCTTGGGGGGCCTGGTAGATACGCAGTATTTT
cdr3_aa: CASSLGGLVDTQYF
clone_size: few
d_call: .
v_call: TRBV5-1
j_call: TRBJ2-3

cdr3_nt: TGTGCCAGCAGCGTGTATCCGGGACAGGGCTACGAGCAGTACTTC
cdr3_aa: CASSVYPGQGYEQYF
clone_size: .
d_call: TRBD1
v_call: TRBV9
j_call: TRBJ2-7